The 22 T cell receptor beta chains given below trace back to one sample, sequenced in a study of cytotoxic CD8 clonotypes in ibrutinib-treated CLL. Assay used: immunoSEQ multiplex PCR; TCRdb lists only in-frame clones, some missing. The sample has approximately 35,000 clones; 60% to 80% are singletons. The sequencing here drew on PBMCs, taken at disease progression, from a patient treated with ibrutinib. Every receptor here comes from a human donor with chronic lymphocytic leukemia.

This clone was detected many times. This chain links TRBV9 with TRBJ2-5; 7 bases agree with TRBD2. The CDR3 is 16 amino acids. The germline V gene encodes CDR1 SGDLS and CDR2 YYNGEE. V lost 4 bases to trimming and J lost 4 bases; unmatched junction nucleotides: 13. CDR3 DNA: TGTGCCAGCAGCCCCCGAGATAACGGGGGGACAGAGACCCAGTACTTC. This sequence encodes CASSPRDNGGTETQYF.

This clone was picked up one time. This chain joins TRBV13 and TRBJ1-4; 7 bases are a match to TRBD1. The V and J ends lost 4 bases and 5 bases, in that order; junction bases with no gene match: 10. Germline V gene lookup returns CDR1 PRHDT and CDR2 FYEKMQ (reference sequence). The CDR3 covers 16 residues. CDR3 protein: CASSYHRGERNEKLFF. CDR3 sequence (DNA): TGTGCCAGCAGCTACCACAGGGGAGAGAGGAATGAAAAACTGTTTTTT.

V usage is TRBV6-1 and J usage is TRBJ2-1; 12 bases fit TRBD2. The CDR3 has 16 amino acids. The germline V gene has CDR1 MNHNS and CDR2 SASEGT. V dropped 2 bases and J dropped 3; count of bases not matched to a gene: 2. The CDR3 bases are TGTGCCAGCAGTGAACGACTAGCGGGGGTCTACAATGAGCAGTTCTTC. This sequence encodes CASSERLAGVYNEQFF.

This clone came up a few times. The chain is built from TRBV7-4 and TRBJ2-1, with 7 bases fitting TRBD2. J lost 0 bases, V lost 3 bases, and 2 bases had no gene match. The CDR3 loop spans 15 amino acids. The germline CDR1 and CDR2 sequences are SGHVT and SQSDAQ. The CDR3 protein is CASSFGLDSYNEQFF. CDR3 coding DNA: TGTGCCAGCAGCTTTGGACTAGACTCCTACAATGAGCAGTTCTTC.

This chain joins TRBV2 and TRBJ1-5; a weak D match, TRBD1 (6 bases). The germline gives CDR1 SNHLY, CDR2 FYNNEI. V lost 1 base to trimming and J lost 5 bases, with 9 bases between them. This CDR3 contains 14 residues. The CDR3 nucleotides read TGTGCCAGCAGTGAAGAACGGGGGCATCAGCCCCAGCATTTT. Translation: CASSEERGHQPQHF.

CDR3 DNA: TGTGCCAGCAGCTTTAAAGGGACTAGAGCCTACAATGAGCAGTTCTTC. It yields the protein CASSFKGTRAYNEQFF. This sequence joins TRBV5-6 and TRBJ2-1; 8 bases are shared with TRBD2. This CDR3 has 16 amino acids. J gave up 2 bases and V 2 bases, and 6 bases lay outside the gene matches. CDR1 and CDR2 from the germline V gene are SGHDT and YYEEEE. The variable domain in full, completed from reference TRBV5-6 and TRBJ2-1, reads DAGVTQSPTHLIKTRGQQVTLRCSPKSGHDTVSWYQQALGQGPQFIFQYYEEEERQRGNFPDRFSGHQFPNYSSELNVNALLLGDSALYLCASSFKGTRAYNEQFFGPGTRLTVL.

The chain recombines TRBV20-1 with TRBJ1-2; no definite D call. This CDR3 is built from 11 residues. The V end was cut by 4 bases, the J end by 4 bases, with 7 bases between. CDR1 and CDR2 from the germline V gene are DFQATT and SNEGSKA (reference sequence). The CDR3 here is CSAKQTYGYTF. The DNA for the CDR3 is TGCAGTGCTAAACAGACCTATGGCTACACCTTC.

J is TRBJ1-3 and V is TRBV10-3, with D tentatively TRBD1 (5 bases). The CDR3 length is 16 residues. Looked up from germline, CDR1 is ENHRY and CDR2 is SYGVKD. The V end lost 8 bases, the J end lost 0 bases, and 17 bases lay between the germline ends. In DNA, the CDR3 is TGTGCCATCCGGACACAACACGCGGGCTCTGGAAACACCATATATTTT. Amino acids: CAIRTQHAGSGNTIYF.

Here the CDR3 DNA reads TGCAGCGTTGGAAGAGGGACAGCCCAAGAGACCCAGTACTTC. Translation gives CSVGRGTAQETQYF. The gene calls are TRBV29-1 and TRBJ2-5; 7 positions agree with TRBD1. CDR1 is SQVTM and CDR2 is ANQGSEA in the germline V gene. V gave up 4 bases and J gave up 1 base; unmatched junction bases: 6. The CDR3 has 14 amino acids.

The chain joins TRBV5-1 to TRBJ1-1; D call uncertain. The CDR3 has 13 amino acids. V lost 0 bases, J lost 3 bases, and 6 bases lay in between. CDR1 SGHRS and CDR2 YFSETQ come from the germline V gene. CDR3 protein: CASSLVGDTEAFF. CDR3 bases: TGCGCCAGCAGCTTGGTCGGAGACACTGAAGCTTTCTTT.

The chain is built from TRBV15 and TRBJ2-6; D possibly corresponds to TRBD2 (6 bases). The CDR3 extends over 15 amino acids. The V and J ends lost 4 bases and 2 bases respectively, with 9 bases between them. Germline V gene data show CDR1 as LNHNV and CDR2 as YYDKDF (reference sequence). CDR3 bases: TGTGCCACCAGCACCGCGGGGACTGGGGCCAACGTCCTGACTTTC. Translating it yields CATSTAGTGANVLTF.

This clone was found a few times. This specimen includes other DNA sequences encoding the same CDR3. The chain employs TRBV7-9 and TRBJ2-7, with D uncertain. The V end was cut by 3 bases, the J end by 0 bases, with 3 bases between. The germline CDR1 and CDR2 sequences are SEHNR and FQNEAQ (reference sequence). The CDR3 totals 12 residues. CDR3 in DNA: TGTGCCAGCAGCTTGAGCTCCTACGAGCAGTACTTC. It codes for CASSLSSYEQYF.

The rearrangement links TRBV19 to TRBJ2-3; 10 bases agree with TRBD2. This CDR3 is 17 amino acids long. From germline, CDR1 is LNHDA and CDR2 SQIVND (reference sequence). The J segment lost 4 bases and the V segment lost 6 bases, leaving 13 bases of the junction unmatched. CDR3 nucleotides: TGTGCCAGTAGCACTTCCATTCTAGCGGGGGCCGCAGATACGCAGTATTTT. Amino acids: CASSTSILAGAADTQYF.

V gene TRBV2 combines with J gene TRBJ1-4; 9 nucleotides align to TRBD1. The CDR3 runs 15 residues. CDR1 and CDR2 (germline): SNHLY, FYNNEI. V lost 4 bases, J lost 8 bases, and 8 bases stayed unmatched. CDR3 nucleotide sequence: TGTGCCAGCAGTGTCCTGGGACAGGGTGCCGAAAAACTGTTTTTT. Translation gives CASSVLGQGAEKLFF.

This rearrangement joins TRBV28 to TRBJ2-7; 8 positions agree with TRBD1. The CDR3 is 13 amino acids. V gave up 10 bases and J gave up 1 base; unmatched junction bases: 6. Germline lookup yields CDR1 MDHEN and CDR2 SYDVKM. CDR3 sequence (DNA): TGTGCCACCAGACAGGGGTCTTCCTACGAGCAGTACTTC. This gives the protein CATRQGSSYEQYF.

This clone was seen more than once but under ten times. The chain couples TRBV10-3 to TRBJ2-7; 9 bases align to TRBD2. V gave up 6 bases and J gave up 4 bases; unmatched junction bases: 13. The CDR3 has 16 amino acids. Germline loops: CDR1 ENHRY, CDR2 SYGVKD. CDR3 coding DNA: TGTGCCATCAGGGCTGATTGGTGGAGCGGGGGGTACGAGCAGTACTTC. Translation: CAIRADWWSGGYEQYF.

J is TRBJ1-2 and V is TRBV7-6; the D gene is possibly TRBD1 (5 bases). Trimming took off 1 base at V and 8 bases at J, with 17 bases between the two ends. CDR1 is SGHVS, CDR2 FNYEAQ, per germline. CDR3 length: 15 residues. The CDR3 DNA reads TGTGCCAGCAGCTTAGGAAGGCAGGGTTTTGGCGGCTACACCTTC. Protein: CASSLGRQGFGGYTF.

The chain links TRBV7-2 to TRBJ2-7; 10 bases match TRBD2. Trimming took 1 base from V and 2 from J; bases not matched to a gene: 2. CDR3 length equals 15 residues. Germline V gives CDR1 SGHTA, CDR2 FQGNSA. The CDR3 DNA is TGTGCCAGCAGCTTAGTTAGCGGGGGGCCCTACGAGCAGTACTTC. Translated, it gives CASSLVSGGPYEQYF. The full variable domain, completed using reference TRBV7-2 and TRBJ2-7, is GAGVSQSPSNKVTEKGKDVELRCDPISGHTALYWYRQSLGQGLEFLIYFQGNSAPDKSGLPSDRFSAERTGGSVSTLTIQRTQQEDSAVYLCASSLVSGGPYEQYFGPGTRLTVT.

The chain combines TRBV6-1 with TRBJ1-1; D call uncertain. The CDR3 is 14 amino acids. V was trimmed by 5 bases and J by 6 bases, leaving 16 bases between them. CDR1 is MNHNS and CDR2 is SASEGT in the germline V gene. CDR3 bases: TGTGCCAGCAGTCAAACGGCGCAGTGGGCTGAAGCTTTCTTT. It translates to CASSQTAQWAEAFF.

The V call is TRBV19, the J call TRBJ1-2, with D possibly TRBD1 on 5 matching bases. Germline CDR1 reads LNHDA; CDR2 reads SQIVND (reference sequence). The CDR3 totals 16 residues. Deletions cut 4 bases from V and 1 base from J, with 16 bases between. This CDR3 reads CASSTPGGGNNYGYTF. For the CDR3, the DNA is TGTGCCAGTAGTACCCCTGGGGGTGGAAATAACTATGGCTACACCTTC.

The CDR3 sequence is CASSLLTDNQETQYF. In DNA, the CDR3 is TGTGCCAGCAGCTTGCTTACAGATAACCAAGAGACCCAGTACTTC. The rearrangement uses TRBV5-6 and TRBJ2-5; D gene ambiguous. V shed 1 base and J shed 0 bases, with 10 bases lying between them. The CDR3 spans 15 residues. Germline assignment: CDR1 SGHDT and CDR2 YYEEEE.

This clone showed up just a few times. The chain uses TRBV4-1 and TRBJ1-2; 7 positions agree with TRBD1. J gave up 3 bases and V 5 bases, and 0 bases lay outside the gene matches. The germline CDR1 and CDR2 sequences are MGHRA and YSYEKL. The CDR3 is 12 residues long. The CDR3 reads CASSGTDYGYTF. The CDR3 nucleotides read TGCGCCAGCAGCGGGACAGACTATGGCTACACCTTC.